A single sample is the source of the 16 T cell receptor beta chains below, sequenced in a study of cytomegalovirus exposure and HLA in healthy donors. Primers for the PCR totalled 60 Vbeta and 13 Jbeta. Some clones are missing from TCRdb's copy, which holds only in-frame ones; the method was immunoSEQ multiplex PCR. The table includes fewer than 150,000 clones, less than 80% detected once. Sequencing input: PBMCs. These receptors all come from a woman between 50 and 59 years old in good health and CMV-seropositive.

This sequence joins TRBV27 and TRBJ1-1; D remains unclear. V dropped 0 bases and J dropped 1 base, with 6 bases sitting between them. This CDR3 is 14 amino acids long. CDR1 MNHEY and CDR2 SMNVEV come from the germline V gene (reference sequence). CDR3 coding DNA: TGTGCCAGCAGTTTATCGGGCAAGAACACTGAAGCTTTCTTT. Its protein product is CASSLSGKNTEAFF.

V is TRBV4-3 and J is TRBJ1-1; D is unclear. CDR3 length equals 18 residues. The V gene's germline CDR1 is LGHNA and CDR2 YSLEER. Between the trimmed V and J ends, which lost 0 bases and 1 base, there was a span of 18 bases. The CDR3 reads CASSQDLLTATANTEAFF. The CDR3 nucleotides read TGCGCCAGCAGCCAAGATCTTCTAACAGCCACCGCGAACACTGAAGCTTTCTTT.

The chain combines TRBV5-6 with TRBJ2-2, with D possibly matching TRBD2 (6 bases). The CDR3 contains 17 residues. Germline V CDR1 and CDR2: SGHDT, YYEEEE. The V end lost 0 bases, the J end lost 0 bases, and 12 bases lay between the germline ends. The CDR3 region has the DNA TGTGCCAGCAGCTTGGGGGCGGGGACCACGAACACCGGGGAGCTGTTTTTT. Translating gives CASSLGAGTTNTGELFF.

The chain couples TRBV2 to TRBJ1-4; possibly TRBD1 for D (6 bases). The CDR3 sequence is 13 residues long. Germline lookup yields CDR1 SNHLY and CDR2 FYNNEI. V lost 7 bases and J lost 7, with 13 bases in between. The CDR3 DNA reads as TGTGCCAGCATTCACAGGGAGGGTGAAAAACTGTTTTTT. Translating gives CASIHREGEKLFF.

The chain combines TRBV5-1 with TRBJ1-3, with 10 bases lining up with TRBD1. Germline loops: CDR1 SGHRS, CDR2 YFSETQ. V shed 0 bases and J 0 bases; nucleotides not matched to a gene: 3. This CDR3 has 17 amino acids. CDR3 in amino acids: CASSLGTGGPSGNTIYF. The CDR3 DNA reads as TGCGCCAGCAGCTTGGGGACAGGGGGTCCCTCTGGAAACACCATATATTTT. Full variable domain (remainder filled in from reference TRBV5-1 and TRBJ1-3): KAGVTQTPRYLIKTRGQQVTLSCSPISGHRSVSWYQQTPGQGLQFLFEYFSETQRNKGNFPGRFSGRQFSNSRSEMNVSTLELGDSALYLCASSLGTGGPSGNTIYFGEGSWLTVV.

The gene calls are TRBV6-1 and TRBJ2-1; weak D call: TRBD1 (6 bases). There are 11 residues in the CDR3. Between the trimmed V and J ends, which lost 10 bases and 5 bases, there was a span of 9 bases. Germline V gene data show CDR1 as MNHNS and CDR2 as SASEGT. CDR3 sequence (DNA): TGTGCCACCCGGGACAACAATGAGCAGTTCTTC. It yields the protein CATRDNNEQFF.

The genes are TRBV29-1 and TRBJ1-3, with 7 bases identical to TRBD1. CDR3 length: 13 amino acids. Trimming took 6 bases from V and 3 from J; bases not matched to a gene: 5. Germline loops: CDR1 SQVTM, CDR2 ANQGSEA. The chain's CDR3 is CSVGTALGNTIYF. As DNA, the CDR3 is TGCAGCGTAGGGACAGCCCTTGGAAACACCATATATTTT. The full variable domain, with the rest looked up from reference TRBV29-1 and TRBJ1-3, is SAVISQKPSRDICQRGTSLTIQCQVDSQVTMMFWYRQQPGQSLTLIATANQGSEATYESGFVIDKFPISRPNLTFSTLTVSNMSPEDSSIYLCSVGTALGNTIYFGEGSWLTVV.

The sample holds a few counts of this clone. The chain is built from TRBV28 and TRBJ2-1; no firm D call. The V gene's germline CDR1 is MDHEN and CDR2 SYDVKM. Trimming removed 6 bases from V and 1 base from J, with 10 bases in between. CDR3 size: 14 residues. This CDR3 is CASSRLQSYNEQFF. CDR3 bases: TGTGCCAGCAGCAGGCTGCAGTCCTACAATGAGCAGTTCTTC. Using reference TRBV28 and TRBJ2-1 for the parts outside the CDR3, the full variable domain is DVKVTQSSRYLVKRTGEKVFLECVQDMDHENMFWYRQDPGLGLRLIYFSYDVKMKEKGDIPEGYSVSREKKERFSLILESASTNQTSMYLCASSRLQSYNEQFFGPGTRLTVL.

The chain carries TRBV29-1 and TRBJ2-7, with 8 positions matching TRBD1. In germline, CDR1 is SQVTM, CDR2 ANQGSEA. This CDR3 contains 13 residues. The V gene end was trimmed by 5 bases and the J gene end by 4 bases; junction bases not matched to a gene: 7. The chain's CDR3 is CSVLIQGAYEQYF. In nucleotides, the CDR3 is TGCAGCGTTTTAATCCAGGGGGCTTACGAGCAGTACTTC.

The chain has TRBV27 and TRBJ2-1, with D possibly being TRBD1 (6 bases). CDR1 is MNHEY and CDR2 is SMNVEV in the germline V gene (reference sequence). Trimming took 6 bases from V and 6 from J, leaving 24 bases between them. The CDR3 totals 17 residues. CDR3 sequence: CASRPYPQGPIGNEQFF. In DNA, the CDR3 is TGTGCCAGCAGACCCTATCCACAGGGTCCTATAGGCAATGAGCAGTTCTTC.

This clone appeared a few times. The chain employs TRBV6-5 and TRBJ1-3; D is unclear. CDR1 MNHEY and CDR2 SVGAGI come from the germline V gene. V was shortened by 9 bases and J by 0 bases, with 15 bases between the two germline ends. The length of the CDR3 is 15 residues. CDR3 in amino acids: CASRRSYSSGNTIYF. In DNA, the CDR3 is TGTGCCAGTCGGAGGAGCTACAGCTCTGGAAACACCATATATTTT.

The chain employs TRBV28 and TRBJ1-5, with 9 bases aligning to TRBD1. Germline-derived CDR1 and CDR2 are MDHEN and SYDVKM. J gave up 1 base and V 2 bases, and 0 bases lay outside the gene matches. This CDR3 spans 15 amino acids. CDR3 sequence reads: CASSLGTGSNQPQHF. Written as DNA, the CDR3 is TGTGCCAGCAGTTTAGGGACAGGGAGCAATCAGCCCCAGCATTTT.

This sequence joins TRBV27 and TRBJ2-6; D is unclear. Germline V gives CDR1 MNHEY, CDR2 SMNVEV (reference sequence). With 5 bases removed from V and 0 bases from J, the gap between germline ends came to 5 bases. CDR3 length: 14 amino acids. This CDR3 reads CASSTSSGANVLTF. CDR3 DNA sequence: TGTGCCAGCAGTACGAGCTCTGGGGCCAACGTCCTGACTTTC.

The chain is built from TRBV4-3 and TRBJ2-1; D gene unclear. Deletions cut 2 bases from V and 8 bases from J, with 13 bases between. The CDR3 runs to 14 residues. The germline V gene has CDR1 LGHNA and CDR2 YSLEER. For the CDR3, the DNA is TGCGCCAGCAGCCAAACGGTCAATTTCGATGAGCAGTTCTTC. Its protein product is CASSQTVNFDEQFF.

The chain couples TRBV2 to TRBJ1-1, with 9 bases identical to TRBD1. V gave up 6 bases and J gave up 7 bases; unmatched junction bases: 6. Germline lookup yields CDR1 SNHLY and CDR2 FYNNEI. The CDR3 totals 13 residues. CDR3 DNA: TGTGCCAGCAGGGCGGGACAGGGTAATGAAGCTTTCTTT. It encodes CASRAGQGNEAFF.

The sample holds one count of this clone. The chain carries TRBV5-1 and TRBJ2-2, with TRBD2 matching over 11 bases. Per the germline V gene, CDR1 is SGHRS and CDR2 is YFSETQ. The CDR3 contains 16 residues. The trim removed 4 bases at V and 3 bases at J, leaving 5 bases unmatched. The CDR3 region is CASSLSSGGYTGELFF. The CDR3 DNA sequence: TGCGCCAGCAGCCTTTCTAGCGGGGGGTACACCGGGGAGCTGTTTTTT. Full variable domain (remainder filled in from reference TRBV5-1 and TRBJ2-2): KAGVTQTPRYLIKTRGQQVTLSCSPISGHRSVSWYQQTPGQGLQFLFEYFSETQRNKGNFPGRFSGRQFSNSRSEMNVSTLELGDSALYLCASSLSSGGYTGELFFGEGSRLTVL.